The next 32 T cell receptor beta chains were all read from a single sample in a study of identical twins. TCRdb used MiXCR to reprocess the 5' RACE reads, holding one entry per CDR3 protein. Of about 1.7 million distinct CDR3 sequences in the sample, roughly 35% were seen once. The source material was cord blood. The receptors were gathered from a newborn girl in good health.

V is TRBV10-3 and J is TRBJ2-5, with D unclear. The CDR3 runs 12 residues. The ends were cut back, 3 bases at V and 11 bases at J, with 13 bases in the middle. CDR1 is ENHRY, CDR2 SYGVKD, per germline. CDR3: CAISDDRNEQYF. In DNA, the CDR3 is TGTGCCATCAGTGACGACCGCAATGAGCAGTACTTC.

Points on this clonotype: At one boundary the junction diverges from the germline segment, which might be a read error. The rearrangement links TRBV6-5 to TRBJ2-1; no clear D. CDR1 is MNHEY and CDR2 is SVGAGI in the germline V gene. This CDR3 comprises 12 residues. CDR3 in amino acids: CAGSYSTNEQFF. DNA of the CDR3: TGTGCCGGCAGTTACTCGACCAATGAGCAGTTCTTC.

The genes are TRBV25-1 and TRBJ1-1, with a possible D match to TRBD1 (5 bases). V was pared by 6 bases and J by 12 bases, with 20 bases between. The CDR3 consists of 13 residues. Germline loops: CDR1 MGHDK, CDR2 SYGVNS. The CDR3 sequence: CASSPYRRGPPFF. The CDR3 nucleotides read TGTGCCAGCAGCCCATACAGGAGGGGACCCCCTTTCTTT.

This clonotype was observed a handful of times. The CDR3 region is CSASPGTSNYEQYF. As DNA, the CDR3 is TGCAGTGCTAGTCCAGGGACCTCGAACTACGAGCAGTACTTC. The V gene is TRBV20-1, the J gene TRBJ2-7; perhaps D is TRBD1 or TRBD2 (5 bases each). This CDR3 contains 14 residues. V was clipped by 3 bases and J by 3 bases, with 15 bases between them. In germline, CDR1 is DFQATT, CDR2 SNEGSKA (reference sequence).

This clonotype was seen a handful of times. This sequence joins TRBV20-1 and TRBJ1-1; 7 bases fit TRBD1. Germline assignment: CDR1 DFQATT and CDR2 SNEGSKA (reference sequence). V was clipped by 6 bases and J by 4 bases; unmatched bases: 8. The CDR3 runs to 13 residues. The CDR3 DNA is TGCAGTGCAAACAGGGGTAGTGGCACTGAAGCTTTCTTT. Its translation is CSANRGSGTEAFF.

This clonotype was seen more than once but under ten times. The chain carries TRBV29-1 and TRBJ1-1; D is unresolved. V lost 7 bases and J 1 base, leaving 22 bases between the germline ends. Germline assignment: CDR1 SQVTM and CDR2 ANQGSEA. The CDR3 has 16 residues. The CDR3 spells CSAPGPRPKTNTEAFF. Here the CDR3 DNA reads TGCAGCGCACCGGGTCCCCGACCCAAGACGAACACTGAAGCTTTCTTT.

The J gene is TRBJ2-3, the V gene TRBV7-9; 7 nucleotides align to TRBD2. The CDR3 covers 16 residues. With 4 bases clipped from V and 2 bases from J, the junction kept 9 bases outside the gene matches. Germline V gene sequence: CDR1 SEHNR, CDR2 FQNEAQ (reference sequence). The chain's CDR3 is CASSSSGAGLTDTQYF. The CDR3 DNA is TGTGCCAGCAGCTCGAGCGGAGCGGGACTCACAGATACGCAGTATTTT.

About this clonotype: One junction end disagrees with the germline gene, perhaps due to a read error. The rearrangement joins TRBV2 to TRBJ1-5, with 7 nucleotides matching TRBD1. CDR3 size: 14 residues. The V gene's germline CDR1 is SNHLY and CDR2 FYNNEI. Here the CDR3 reads CASSAGGSDQPQHF. DNA for the CDR3: TGTGCCAGCAGTGCAGGGGGTAGCGATCAGCCCCAGCATTTT.

V and J are TRBV28 and TRBJ2-1; D is ambiguous. Germline V gene data show CDR1 as MDHEN and CDR2 as SYDVKM. V was shortened by 3 bases and J by 2 bases, with 8 bases between the two germline ends. The CDR3 runs 14 residues. CDR3 nucleotides: TGTGCCAGCAGTTTGTACGCACCCTACAATGAGCAGTTCTTC. This sequence encodes CASSLYAPYNEQFF.

This clonotype turned up a few times. This sequence joins TRBV13 and TRBJ1-2; D unclear. The germline V gene has CDR1 PRHDT and CDR2 FYEKMQ (reference sequence). The ends were cut back, 5 bases at V and 5 bases at J, with 18 bases in the middle. The CDR3 runs to 15 residues. The CDR3 here is CASSSPLATLYGYTF. As DNA, the CDR3 is TGTGCCAGCAGCAGCCCTCTCGCGACACTATATGGCTACACCTTC. The whole variable domain, filled in from reference TRBV13 and TRBJ1-2, reads AAGVIQSPRHLIKEKRETATLKCYPIPRHDTVYWYQQGPGQDPQFLISFYEKMQSDKGSIPDRFSAQQFSDYHSELNMSSLELGDSALYFCASSSPLATLYGYTFGSGTRLTVV.

The rearrangement uses TRBV24-1 and TRBJ2-1, with D unresolved. V was clipped by 4 bases and J by 0 bases, with 12 bases between them. Germline V gene sequence: CDR1 KGHDR, CDR2 SFDVKD. The CDR3 has 16 amino acids. CDR3 coding DNA: TGTGCCACCAGTGACCCCCATGCGGCCTCCTACAATGAGCAGTTCTTC. Amino acids: CATSDPHAASYNEQFF.

J is TRBJ2-7 and V is TRBV14; no clear D gene. V lost 4 bases and J lost 7, with 17 bases in between. CDR3 length equals 14 residues. From germline, CDR1 is SGHDN and CDR2 FVKESK. The DNA of the CDR3 is TGTGCCAGCAGCCCCTACTACCCGTACAATGAGCAGTACTTC. It specifies CASSPYYPYNEQYF.

This clonotype was detected only a few times. The rearrangement links TRBV20-1 to TRBJ1-4; D uncertain. Germline V CDR1 and CDR2: DFQATT, SNEGSKA (reference sequence). V lost 0 bases and J lost 0, with 11 bases in between. This CDR3 has 16 amino acids. The CDR3 coding sequence is TGCAGTGCTAGAGATCCCCGGGCTGCAACTAATGAAAAACTGTTTTTT. Translated: CSARDPRAATNEKLFF.

This clonotype was recorded a few times. The chain's CDR3 is CASSYSGLADRTDTQYF. The CDR3 region has the DNA TGTGCCAGCAGTTACTCGGGACTAGCAGATAGGACAGATACGCAGTATTTT. The chain is built from TRBV6-6 and TRBJ2-3; 9 bases agree with TRBD2. The CDR3 extends over 17 amino acids. The V segment lost 0 bases and the J segment 3 bases; nucleotides outside the gene matches: 7. Looked up from germline, CDR1 is MNHNY and CDR2 is SVGAGI (reference sequence).

Ten or more counts support this clonotype. At one of its ends the junction is not consistent with the germline gene, which may arise from a read error. V and J are TRBV5-1 and TRBJ2-3; no firm D call. This CDR3 spans 12 amino acids. Germline-derived CDR1 and CDR2 are SGHRS and YFSETQ. The chain's CDR3 is CASSLAQDTQYF. DNA for the CDR3: TGTGCCAGCAGCTTAGCTCAGGATACGCAGTATTTT.

The chain employs TRBV7-2 and TRBJ2-1; unclear D gene. V gave up 4 bases and J gave up 4 bases, with 8 bases separating them. The CDR3 runs to 13 residues. Germline CDR1 SGHTA, CDR2 FQGNSA. The CDR3 protein is CASSSPQYNEQFF. The DNA for the CDR3 is TGTGCCAGCAGCTCCCCCCAATACAATGAGCAGTTCTTC.

This clonotype was detected only a few times. The rearrangement joins TRBV4-2 to TRBJ2-7; D possibly corresponds to TRBD2 (6 bases). The length of the CDR3 is 15 residues. Germline CDR1 LGHNA, CDR2 YNFKEQ. Deletions cut 0 bases from V and 2 bases from J, with 11 bases between. The CDR3 sequence: CASSQDGRPPYEQYF. The CDR3 nucleotides read TGTGCCAGCAGCCAAGACGGGAGACCCCCCTACGAGCAGTACTTC.

This clonotype was seen more than once but under ten times. The chain carries TRBV20-1 and TRBJ2-5; D assignment may be TRBD1 or TRBD2 (6 bases each). The CDR3 is 12 residues long. The ends were cut back, 8 bases at V and 7 bases at J, with 17 bases in the middle. Germline V gives CDR1 DFQATT, CDR2 SNEGSKA (reference sequence). CDR3 nucleotide sequence: TGCAGTCCCCGGGGGCGAGAGGGGACCCAGTACTTC. Protein product: CSPRGREGTQYF.

The gene calls are TRBV18 and TRBJ2-1; TRBD2 agrees at 8 bases. CDR1 and CDR2 (germline): KGHSH, LQKENI. V was pared by 6 bases and J by 8 bases, with 9 bases of the junction left unmatched. CDR3 length: 14 amino acids. The CDR3 protein is CASSANSGAHEQFF. The CDR3 DNA is TGTGCCAGCTCGGCCAATAGCGGGGCCCATGAGCAGTTCTTC.

This clonotype was observed a few times. The chain joins TRBV20-1 to TRBJ2-1; D call uncertain. The germline V and J ends were trimmed by 4 bases and 5 bases, with 9 bases remaining between them. Germline CDR1 DFQATT, CDR2 SNEGSKA (reference sequence). The CDR3 totals 12 residues. CDR3 protein: CSATDQNNEQFF. CDR3 nucleotide sequence: TGCAGTGCTACGGACCAAAACAATGAGCAGTTCTTC.

V and J are TRBV4-1 and TRBJ1-4; no clear D. The V end was cut by 6 bases, the J end by 0 bases, with 17 bases between. The CDR3 has 17 residues. Germline V gives CDR1 MGHRA, CDR2 YSYEKL. This CDR3 reads CASSHGRQVATNEKLFF. The CDR3 DNA follows: TGCGCCAGCAGTCACGGCCGGCAGGTTGCAACTAATGAAAAACTGTTTTTT.

This clonotype was seen a handful of times. The chain has TRBV5-1 and TRBJ2-7; maybe TRBD2 (5 bases). The V gene lost 4 bases and the J gene lost 5 bases, with 16 bases spanning the gap. CDR3 length: 14 residues. Germline CDR1 and CDR2: SGHRS and YFSETQ. CDR3 amino acids: CASSPAEEAHEQYF. The CDR3, as DNA: TGCGCCAGCAGCCCGGCGGAGGAGGCCCACGAGCAGTACTTC. Drawing the rest from reference TRBV5-1 and TRBJ2-7, the complete variable domain is KAGVTQTPRYLIKTRGQQVTLSCSPISGHRSVSWYQQTPGQGLQFLFEYFSETQRNKGNFPGRFSGRQFSNSRSEMNVSTLELGDSALYLCASSPAEEAHEQYFGPGTRLTVT.

The genes are TRBV20-1 and TRBJ2-7; D may match TRBD1 or TRBD2 (5 bases each). Per the germline V gene, CDR1 is DFQATT and CDR2 is SNEGSKA (reference sequence). This CDR3 is 13 amino acids long. V was trimmed by 6 bases and J by 0 bases, leaving 12 bases between them. The CDR3 loop is CSAVSGTSYEQYF. CDR3 coding DNA: TGCAGTGCCGTATCCGGGACCTCCTACGAGCAGTACTTC.

V and J are TRBV11-2 and TRBJ2-2, with 14 bases identical to TRBD2. The V gene end was trimmed by 7 bases and the J gene end by 7 bases; junction bases not matched to a gene: 8. Germline-derived CDR1 and CDR2 are SGHAT and FQNNGV. The CDR3 contains 16 residues. CDR3 loop: CASTLGLAGVGGELFF. In nucleotides, the CDR3 is TGTGCCAGCACTTTGGGACTAGCGGGAGTGGGCGGGGAGCTGTTTTTT.

V gene TRBV27 combines with J gene TRBJ2-7; 15 nucleotides line up with TRBD2. The CDR3 consists of 17 residues. Germline trimming cut 5 bases from V and 7 bases from J; bases unmatched to any gene: 12. The germline V gene has CDR1 MNHEY and CDR2 SMNVEV (reference sequence). DNA of the CDR3: TGTGCCAGCAGTCCACCGGGACTAGCGGGAGGTGATAATGAGCAGTACTTC. Its translation: CASSPPGLAGGDNEQYF.

This clonotype came up a few times. J is TRBJ2-7 and V is TRBV20-1; D remains ambiguous. Trimming took 6 bases from V and 4 from J, leaving 10 bases between them. The CDR3 contains 11 residues. Looked up from germline, CDR1 is DFQATT and CDR2 is SNEGSKA (reference sequence). CDR3 nucleotide sequence: TGCAGTGCCCCTTTTCTTTACGAGCAGTACTTC. This translates into CSAPFLYEQYF.

The genes are TRBV2 and TRBJ1-2; D might be TRBD1 (6 bases). CDR1 is SNHLY, CDR2 FYNNEI, per germline. This CDR3 comprises 13 residues. Deletions cut 7 bases from V and 4 bases from J, with 13 bases between. CDR3 sequence (DNA): TGTGCCAGCACGGTCCAGGGGTTCTATGGCTACACCTTC. Translating gives CASTVQGFYGYTF.

A note on this clonotype: Given the absence of the conserved phenylalanine or tryptophan at the CDR3 end, a read error is likely. This rearrangement joins TRBV4-1 to TRBJ2-3, with 8 bases fitting TRBD2. The CDR3 consists of 17 residues. Trimming took 4 bases from V and 1 from J; bases not matched to a gene: 10. CDR1 MGHRA and CDR2 YSYEKL come from the germline V gene. The CDR3 reads CASSPPFYSGGTDTQYC. CDR3 bases: TGCGCCAGCAGCCCCCCCTTCTATAGCGGGGGCACAGATACGCAGTATTGT.

This clonotype was recorded a few times. The chain employs TRBV9 and TRBJ2-3; TRBD2 might be the D (5 bases). The V end lost 0 bases, the J end lost 1 base, and 12 bases lay between the germline ends. The V gene's germline CDR1 is SGDLS and CDR2 YYNGEE. This CDR3 region has 16 residues. CDR3 nucleotides: TGTGCCAGCAGCGTAGGGTGGAGTAGCGGCACAGATACGCAGTATTTT. Translation: CASSVGWSSGTDTQYF.

This chain joins TRBV3-1 and TRBJ2-4, with 9 bases matching TRBD1. Germline loops: CDR1 LGHDT, CDR2 YNNKEL (reference sequence). V shed 4 bases, J shed 3 bases, and the junction held 7 bases outside the gene matches. The CDR3 has 16 amino acids. DNA of the CDR3: TGTGCCAGCAGCCTGGGACAGGGCGGGGACAAAAACATTCAGTACTTC. Protein product: CASSLGQGGDKNIQYF.

J is TRBJ2-7 and V is TRBV9; perhaps D is TRBD1 or TRBD2 (5 bases each). Germline assignment: CDR1 SGDLS and CDR2 YYNGEE. The V and J ends lost 0 bases and 2 bases respectively, with 12 bases between them. The CDR3 is 15 amino acids. CDR3 in amino acids: CASSVGDQRPYEQYF. The DNA of the CDR3 is TGTGCCAGCAGCGTAGGGGACCAAAGACCCTACGAGCAGTACTTC. The full variable domain, with the rest looked up from reference TRBV9 and TRBJ2-7, is DSGVTQTPKHLITATGQRVTLRCSPRSGDLSVYWYQQSLDQGLQFLIQYYNGEERAKGNILERFSAQQFPDLHSELNLSSLELGDSALYFCASSVGDQRPYEQYFGPGTRLTVT.

The chain links TRBV20-1 to TRBJ1-2; 11 bases match TRBD1. Unmatched junction bases numbered 8, after V lost 7 bases and J lost 4 bases. Germline CDR1 DFQATT, CDR2 SNEGSKA (reference sequence). This CDR3 is built from 14 residues. CDR3 loop: CSVPGTGGSYGYTF. The CDR3, as DNA: TGCAGTGTGCCTGGGACAGGGGGTAGCTATGGCTACACCTTC.